One sample yielded the 10 T cell receptor beta chains listed below, sequenced in a study of blood T cells in healthy people across ages. Then a second PCR, running about 7 to 11 cycles, was carried out with a sample-barcoded 5' primer and a J-beta primer mix. TCRdb used MiXCR to reprocess the 5' RACE reads, holding one entry per CDR3 protein. The sample records about 1,600,000 distinct CDR3 sequences, 42% being singletons. The sequenced sample was blood. The receptors shown here come from a woman in her late teens or twenties in good health.

The rearrangement joins TRBV6-1 to TRBJ1-2, with D unclear. CDR1 and CDR2 (germline): MNHNS, SASEGT. V was pared by 3 bases and J by 5 bases, with 13 bases between. This CDR3 is built from 14 residues. The CDR3 spells CASSEVIGGYGYTF. CDR3 nucleotide sequence: TGTGCCAGCAGTGAGGTAATAGGAGGATATGGCTACACCTTC.

The chain uses TRBV6-1 and TRBJ2-4; 7 positions match TRBD2. The J call is in doubt because the DNA end fits TRBJ2-7 better. The CDR3 covers 14 residues. Germline V gene sequence: CDR1 MNHNS, CDR2 SASEGT. DNA of the CDR3: TGTGCCAGCAGTGAAGGGGAGGGGTTCTACGAGCAGTACTTC. The encoded protein is CASSEGEGFYEQYF.

This clonotype turned up a few times. CDR3 residues: CAISENRDYGYTF. The CDR3 nucleotides are TGTGCCATCAGTGAAAATAGGGACTATGGCTACACCTTC. This chain connects TRBV10-3 to TRBJ1-2; no reliable D call. The CDR3 length is 13 residues. Germline-derived CDR1 and CDR2 are ENHRY and SYGVKD. Trimming pared 3 bases from V and 3 bases from J, leaving 8 bases between.

The chain employs TRBV6-4 and TRBJ1-4, with 11 bases fitting TRBD1. The CDR3 has 14 residues. Per the germline V gene, CDR1 is MRHNA and CDR2 is SNTAGT. Trimming cost V 6 bases and J 7 bases; bases outside gene matches: 4. CDR3 residues: CASRDRGQAEKLFF. The CDR3 bases are TGTGCCAGCAGGGACAGGGGGCAGGCTGAAAAACTGTTTTTT.

The chain combines TRBV6-5 with TRBJ2-5; D might be TRBD2 (6 bases). V lost 0 bases to trimming and J lost 7 bases, with 15 bases between them. Germline V gives CDR1 MNHEY, CDR2 SVGAGI. The CDR3 is made up of 15 amino acids. CDR3 sequence (DNA): TGTGCCAGCAGTTACTCGAGACTAGGGGACGGGACCCAGTACTTC. Its translation is CASSYSRLGDGTQYF.

In this sample, this clonotype turned up a few times. The chain is built from TRBV7-9 and TRBJ1-2; unclear D gene. The CDR3 totals 10 residues. CDR1 and CDR2 from the germline V gene are SEHNR and FQNEAQ (reference sequence). Trimming stripped 7 bases from V and 6 bases from J, with 6 bases between. CDR3 region: CASKANGYTF. As DNA, the CDR3 is TGTGCCAGCAAAGCCAATGGCTACACCTTC.

About this clonotype: The junction departs from the called germline gene at one end, perhaps through a read error. The rearrangement uses TRBV5-5 and TRBJ1-3; D remains unclear. The V gene's germline CDR1 is SGHKS and CDR2 YYEKEE (reference sequence). This CDR3 has 15 residues. CDR3 amino acids: CASSLGDGPGNTVYF. The CDR3 DNA sequence: TGTGCCAGCAGCTTGGGCGACGGGCCTGGAAACACCGTATATTTT.

The gene calls are TRBV4-1 and TRBJ1-5; TRBD1 might be the D (6 bases). V was cut by 5 bases and J by 0 bases, with 11 bases left in between. The CDR3 is 15 residues long. Germline V lookup: CDR1 MGHRA, CDR2 YSYEKL. The CDR3, as DNA: TGCGCCAGCAGCGACAGGCAGGATAGCAATCAGCCCCAGCATTTT. It is translated as CASSDRQDSNQPQHF.

The J gene is TRBJ2-7, the V gene TRBV19; TRBD1 is a possible D gene (5 bases). Near its end, the DNA agrees better with TRBJ2-5, so the J call may be wrong. CDR1 is LNHDA, CDR2 SQIVND, per germline (reference sequence). The CDR3 spans 13 residues. The chain's CDR3 is CASSIAGSGTQYF. CDR3 in DNA: TGTGCCAGTAGTATTGCAGGGTCAGGGACCCAGTACTTC.

The chain uses TRBV5-1 and TRBJ2-7, with 10 bases fitting TRBD2. The CDR3 loop spans 15 amino acids. CDR1 is SGHRS, CDR2 YFSETQ, per germline. Germline trimming cut 3 bases from V and 3 bases from J; bases unmatched to any gene: 6. In DNA form, the CDR3 reads TGCGCCAGCAGCTCGGCCGGGACTAGCGTCTACGAGCAGTACTTC. This gives the protein CASSSAGTSVYEQYF.